This TCR beta chain was retrieved from a study of blood T cell repertoires in COVID-19. Across the study: There were acute and convalescent COVID-19 samples, and they came from the United States, Italy and Spain. T cells, B-cell-depleted T cells, or PBMCs supplied cDNA or gDNA.

This CDR3 contains 16 residues. Trimming removed 5 bases from V and 3 bases from J; junction bases left unmatched: 13. Germline V gives CDR1 SGHTA, CDR2 FQGNSA. As processed by the authors: Estimated nucleated cell counts came from reference gene primer amplification. TCRdb's copy holds only in-frame clones and misses some; the assay was immunoSEQ multiplex PCR. That table furnishes V, J and clone size, whereas the DNA furnished D and trimming. The repertoire consists of around 450,000 clones, with 75% to 90% occurring once and the leading ten covering about 4.3%. The chain couples TRBV7-2 to TRBJ2-7; TRBD2 matches at 7 bases. The clonotype was recovered from a woman in her 30s with acute or convalescent COVID-19. Material for sequencing was peripheral blood. The CDR3 sequence: CASSPAGQRGLYEQYF. The CDR3 DNA sequence: TGTGCCAGCAGCCCAGCTGGGCAGCGGGGACTCTACGAGCAGTACTTC.